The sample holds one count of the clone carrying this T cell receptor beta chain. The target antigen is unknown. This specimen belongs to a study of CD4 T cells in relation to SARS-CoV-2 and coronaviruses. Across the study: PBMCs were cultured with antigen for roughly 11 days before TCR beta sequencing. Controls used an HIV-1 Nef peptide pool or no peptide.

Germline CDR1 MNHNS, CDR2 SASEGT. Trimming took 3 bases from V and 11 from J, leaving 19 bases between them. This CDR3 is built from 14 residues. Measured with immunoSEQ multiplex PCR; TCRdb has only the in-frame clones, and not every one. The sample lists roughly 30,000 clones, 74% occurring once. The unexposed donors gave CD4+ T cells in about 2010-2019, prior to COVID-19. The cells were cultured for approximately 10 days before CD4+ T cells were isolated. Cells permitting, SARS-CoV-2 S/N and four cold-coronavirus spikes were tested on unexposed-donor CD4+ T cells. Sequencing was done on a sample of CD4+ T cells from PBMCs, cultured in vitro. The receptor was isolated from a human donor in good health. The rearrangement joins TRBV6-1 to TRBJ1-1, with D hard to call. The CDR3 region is CASSDILNSLFAFF. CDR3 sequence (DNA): TGTGCCAGCAGTGATATTCTTAACTCACTGTTTGCTTTCTTT.